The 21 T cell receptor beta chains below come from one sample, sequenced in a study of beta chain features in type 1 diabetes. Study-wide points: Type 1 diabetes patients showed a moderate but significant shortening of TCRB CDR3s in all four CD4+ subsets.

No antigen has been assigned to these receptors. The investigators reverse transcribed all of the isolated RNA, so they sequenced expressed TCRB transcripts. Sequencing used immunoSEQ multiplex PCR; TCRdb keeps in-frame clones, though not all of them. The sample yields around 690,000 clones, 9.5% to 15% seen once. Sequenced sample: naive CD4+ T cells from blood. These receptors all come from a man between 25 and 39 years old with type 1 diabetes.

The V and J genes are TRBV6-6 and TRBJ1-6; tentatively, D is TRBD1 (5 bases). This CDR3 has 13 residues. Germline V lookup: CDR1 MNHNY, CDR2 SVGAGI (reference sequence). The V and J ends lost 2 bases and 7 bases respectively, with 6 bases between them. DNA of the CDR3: TGTGCCAGCAGTTACGGGGACAATTCACCCCTCCACTTT. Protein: CASSYGDNSPLHF.

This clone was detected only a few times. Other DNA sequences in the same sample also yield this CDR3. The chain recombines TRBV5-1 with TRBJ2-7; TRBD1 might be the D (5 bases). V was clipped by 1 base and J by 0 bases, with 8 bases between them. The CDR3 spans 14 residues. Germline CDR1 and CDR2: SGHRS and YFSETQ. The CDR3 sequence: CASSLTGPSYEQYF. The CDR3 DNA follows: TGCGCCAGCAGCTTGACAGGACCCTCCTACGAGCAGTACTTC.

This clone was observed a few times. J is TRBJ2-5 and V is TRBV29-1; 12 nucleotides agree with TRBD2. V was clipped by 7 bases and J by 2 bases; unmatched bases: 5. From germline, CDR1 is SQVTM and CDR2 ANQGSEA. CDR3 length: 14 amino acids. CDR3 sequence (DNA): TGCAGCGCCGGGGGACTAGCGGGTCAAGAGACCCAGTACTTC. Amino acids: CSAGGLAGQETQYF.

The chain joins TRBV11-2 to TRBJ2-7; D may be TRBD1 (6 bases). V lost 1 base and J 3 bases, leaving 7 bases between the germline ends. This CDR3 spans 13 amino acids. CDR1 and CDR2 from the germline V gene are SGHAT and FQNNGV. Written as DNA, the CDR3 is TGTGCCAGCAGCTTAGTGGACAGCTACGAGCAGTACTTC. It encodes CASSLVDSYEQYF.

The CDR3: CSANPPQDIKETQYF. CDR3 sequence (DNA): TGCAGCGCCAACCCGCCACAGGACATTAAGGAGACCCAGTACTTC. The V and J genes are TRBV29-1 and TRBJ2-5; D may be TRBD1 (5 bases). Trimming stripped 7 bases from V and 5 bases from J, with 23 bases between. Germline V gene data show CDR1 as SQVTM and CDR2 as ANQGSEA. This CDR3 contains 15 residues.

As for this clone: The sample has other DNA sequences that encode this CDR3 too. This CDR3 is CASSLGQKETQYF. The DNA for the CDR3 is TGTGCCAGCAGCTTAGGGCAGAAAGAGACCCAGTACTTC. The gene calls are TRBV7-9 and TRBJ2-5; no reliable D call. Per the germline V gene, CDR1 is SEHNR and CDR2 is FQNEAQ (reference sequence). The length of the CDR3 is 13 residues. With 1 base removed from V and 3 bases from J, the gap between germline ends came to 6 bases.

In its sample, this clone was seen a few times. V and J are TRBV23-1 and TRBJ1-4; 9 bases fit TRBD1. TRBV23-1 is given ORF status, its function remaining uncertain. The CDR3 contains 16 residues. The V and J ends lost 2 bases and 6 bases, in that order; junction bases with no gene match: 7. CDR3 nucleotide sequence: TGCGCCAGCAGTCAAAGGGACAGGGTCAAAGATGAAAAACTGTTTTTT. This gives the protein CASSQRDRVKDEKLFF.

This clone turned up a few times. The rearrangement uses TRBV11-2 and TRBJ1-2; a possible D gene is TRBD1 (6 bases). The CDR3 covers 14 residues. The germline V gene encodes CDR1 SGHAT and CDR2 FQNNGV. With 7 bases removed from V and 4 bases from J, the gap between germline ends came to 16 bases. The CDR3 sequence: CASTKGGNLYGYTF. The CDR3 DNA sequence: TGTGCCAGCACCAAAGGGGGGAATCTCTATGGCTACACCTTC.

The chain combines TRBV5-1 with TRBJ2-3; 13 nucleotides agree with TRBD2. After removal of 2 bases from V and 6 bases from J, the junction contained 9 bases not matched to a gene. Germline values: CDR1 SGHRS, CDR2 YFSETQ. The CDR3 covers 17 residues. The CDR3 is CASSFTSGGAASDTQYF. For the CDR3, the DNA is TGCGCCAGCAGCTTTACTAGCGGGGGGGCCGCATCCGATACGCAGTATTTT.

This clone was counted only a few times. The CDR3 sequence: CASSIRDREGQPQHF. For the CDR3, the DNA is TGTGCCAGCAGCATCCGGGACAGGGAAGGGCAGCCCCAGCATTTT. The chain combines TRBV7-8 with TRBJ1-5; TRBD1 matches 9 bases. CDR1 is SGHVS, CDR2 FQNEAQ, per germline. The CDR3 length is 15 residues. Trimming removed 5 bases from V and 7 bases from J; junction bases left unmatched: 9.

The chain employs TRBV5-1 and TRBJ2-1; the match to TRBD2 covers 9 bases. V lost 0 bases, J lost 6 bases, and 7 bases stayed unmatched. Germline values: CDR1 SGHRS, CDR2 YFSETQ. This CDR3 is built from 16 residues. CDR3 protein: CASSLVAAGGINEQFF. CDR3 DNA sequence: TGCGCCAGCAGCTTGGTTGCAGCGGGGGGCATCAATGAGCAGTTCTTC.

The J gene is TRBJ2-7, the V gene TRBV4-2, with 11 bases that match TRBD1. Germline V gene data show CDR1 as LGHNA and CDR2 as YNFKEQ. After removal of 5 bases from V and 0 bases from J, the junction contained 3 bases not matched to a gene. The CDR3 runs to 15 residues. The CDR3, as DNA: TGTGCCAGCAGCAGGACAGGGGGCAGCTCCTACGAGCAGTACTTC. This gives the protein CASSRTGGSSYEQYF.

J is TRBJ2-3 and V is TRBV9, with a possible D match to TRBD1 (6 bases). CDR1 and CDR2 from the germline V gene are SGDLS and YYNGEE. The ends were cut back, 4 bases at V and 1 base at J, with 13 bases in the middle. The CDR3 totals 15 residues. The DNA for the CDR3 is TGTGCCAGCAGCCAGAGGGGGACACGCACAGATACGCAGTATTTT. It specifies CASSQRGTRTDTQYF.

The CDR3, as DNA: TGTGCCAGCAGCCGAACAGGGATCACTGAAGCTTTCTTT. Translation: CASSRTGITEAFF. The chain links TRBV7-6 to TRBJ1-1, with a tentative D call TRBD1 (6 bases). The CDR3 contains 13 residues. Trimming pared 5 bases from V and 4 bases from J, leaving 11 bases between. Germline V gene lookup returns CDR1 SGHVS and CDR2 FNYEAQ.

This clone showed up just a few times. CDR3 nucleotides: TGTGCCAGCACTTGGACAAATGGCTACACCTTC. Translated: CASTWTNGYTF. The chain carries TRBV2 and TRBJ1-2; weak D call: TRBD1 (5 bases). Germline assignment: CDR1 SNHLY and CDR2 FYNNEI. Trimming removed 7 bases from V and 6 bases from J, with 9 bases in between. This CDR3 has 11 amino acids.

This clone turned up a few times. The CDR3 DNA follows: TGTGCCACCCAAAATGAACGTAGCTATGGCTACACCTTC. It yields the protein CATQNERSYGYTF. The J gene is TRBJ1-2, the V gene TRBV19, with no clear D. With 10 bases removed from V and 4 bases from J, the gap between germline ends came to 16 bases. Germline assignment: CDR1 LNHDA and CDR2 SQIVND (reference sequence). This CDR3 is built from 13 residues.

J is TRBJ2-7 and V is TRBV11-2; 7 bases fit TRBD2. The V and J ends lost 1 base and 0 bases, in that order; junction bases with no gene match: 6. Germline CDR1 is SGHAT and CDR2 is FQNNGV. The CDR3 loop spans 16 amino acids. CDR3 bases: TGTGCCAGCAGCTTAGTTTTAGCTAGCGGCTCCTACGAGCAGTACTTC. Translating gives CASSLVLASGSYEQYF.

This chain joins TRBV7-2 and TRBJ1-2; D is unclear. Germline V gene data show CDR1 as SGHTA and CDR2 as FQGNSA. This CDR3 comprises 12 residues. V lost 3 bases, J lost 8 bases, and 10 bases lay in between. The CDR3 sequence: CASSFSIGGYTF. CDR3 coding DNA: TGTGCCAGCAGCTTCTCCATTGGGGGCTACACCTTC.

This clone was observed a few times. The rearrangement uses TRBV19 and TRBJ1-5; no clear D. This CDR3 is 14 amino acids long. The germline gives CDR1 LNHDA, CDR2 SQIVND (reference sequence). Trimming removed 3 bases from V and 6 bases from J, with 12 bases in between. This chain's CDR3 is CASSIGPSGQPQHF. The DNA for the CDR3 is TGTGCCAGTAGTATTGGGCCGAGCGGTCAGCCCCAGCATTTT. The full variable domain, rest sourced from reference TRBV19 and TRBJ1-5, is DGGITQSPKYLFRKEGQNVTLSCEQNLNHDAMYWYRQDPGQGLRLIYYSQIVNDFQKGDIAEGYSVSREKKESFPLTVTSAQKNPTAFYLCASSIGPSGQPQHFGDGTRLSIL.

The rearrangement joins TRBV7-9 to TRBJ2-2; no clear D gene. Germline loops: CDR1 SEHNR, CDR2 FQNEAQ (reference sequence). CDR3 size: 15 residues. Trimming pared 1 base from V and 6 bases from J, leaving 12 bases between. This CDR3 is CASSLGRKVAGELFF. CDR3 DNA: TGTGCCAGCAGCTTAGGTCGGAAAGTGGCCGGGGAGCTGTTTTTT.

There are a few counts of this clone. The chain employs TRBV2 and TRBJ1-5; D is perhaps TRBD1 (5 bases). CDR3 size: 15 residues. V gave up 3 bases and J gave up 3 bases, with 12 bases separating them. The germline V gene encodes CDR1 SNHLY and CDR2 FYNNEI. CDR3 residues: CASSDIGGFNQPQHF. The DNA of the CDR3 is TGTGCCAGCAGTGACATTGGGGGATTCAATCAGCCCCAGCATTTT.